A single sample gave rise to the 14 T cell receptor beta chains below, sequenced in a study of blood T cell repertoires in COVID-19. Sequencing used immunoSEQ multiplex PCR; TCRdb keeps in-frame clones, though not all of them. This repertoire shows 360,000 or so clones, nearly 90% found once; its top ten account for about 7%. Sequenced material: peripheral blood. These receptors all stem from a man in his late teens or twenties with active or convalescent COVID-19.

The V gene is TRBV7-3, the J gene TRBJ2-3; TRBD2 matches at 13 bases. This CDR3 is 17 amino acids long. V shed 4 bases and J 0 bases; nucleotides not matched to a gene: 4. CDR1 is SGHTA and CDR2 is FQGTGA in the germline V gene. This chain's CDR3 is CASSSTGLAGSTDTQYF. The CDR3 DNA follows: TGTGCCAGCAGCTCCACGGGACTAGCGGGGAGCACAGATACGCAGTATTTT. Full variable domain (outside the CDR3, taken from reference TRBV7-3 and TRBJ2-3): GAGVSQTPSNKVTEKGKYVELRCDPISGHTALYWYRQSLGQGPEFLIYFQGTGAADDSGLPNDRFFAVRPEGSVSTLKIQRTERGDSAVYLCASSSTGLAGSTDTQYFGPGTRLTVL.

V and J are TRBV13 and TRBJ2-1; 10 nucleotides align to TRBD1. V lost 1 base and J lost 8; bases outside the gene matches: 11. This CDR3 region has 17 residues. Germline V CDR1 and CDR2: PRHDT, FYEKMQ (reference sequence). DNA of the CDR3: TGTGCCAGCAGCTTAGTAATCGGGACAGGGGATTACCATGAGCAGTTCTTC. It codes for CASSLVIGTGDYHEQFF.

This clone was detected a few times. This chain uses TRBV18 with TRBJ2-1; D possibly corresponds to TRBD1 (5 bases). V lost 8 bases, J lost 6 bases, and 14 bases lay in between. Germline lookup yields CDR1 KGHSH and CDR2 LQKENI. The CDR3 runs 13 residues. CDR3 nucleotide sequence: TGTGCCAGCCATCCTACAGGTACCAATGAGCAGTTCTTC. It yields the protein CASHPTGTNEQFF.

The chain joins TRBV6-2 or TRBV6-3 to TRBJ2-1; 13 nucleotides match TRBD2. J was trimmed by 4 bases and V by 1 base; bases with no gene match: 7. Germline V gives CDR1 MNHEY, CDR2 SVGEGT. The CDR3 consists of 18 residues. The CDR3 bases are TGTGCCAGCAGTTACTATCCGGGACTAGCGGGGACTTACAATGAGCAGTTCTTC. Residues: CASSYYPGLAGTYNEQFF.

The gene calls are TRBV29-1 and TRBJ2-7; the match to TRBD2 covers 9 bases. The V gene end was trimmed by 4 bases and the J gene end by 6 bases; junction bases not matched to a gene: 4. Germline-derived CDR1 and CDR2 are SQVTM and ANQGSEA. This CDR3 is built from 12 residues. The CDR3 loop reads CSVVASGVEQYF. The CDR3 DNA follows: TGCAGCGTTGTGGCTAGCGGGGTCGAGCAGTACTTC.

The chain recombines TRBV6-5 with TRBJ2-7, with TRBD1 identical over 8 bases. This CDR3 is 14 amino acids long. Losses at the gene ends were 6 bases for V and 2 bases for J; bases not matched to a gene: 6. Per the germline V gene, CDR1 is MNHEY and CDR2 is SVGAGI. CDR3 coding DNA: TGTGCCAGCAGAAAGATACAGGGGGCCTACGAGCAGTACTTC. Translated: CASRKIQGAYEQYF.

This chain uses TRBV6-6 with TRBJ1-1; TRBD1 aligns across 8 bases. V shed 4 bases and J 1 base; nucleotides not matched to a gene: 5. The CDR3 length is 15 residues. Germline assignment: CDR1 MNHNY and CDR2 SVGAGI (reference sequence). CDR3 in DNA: TGTGCCAGCAGTTCGCAGGGGGCGGGGAACACTGAAGCTTTCTTT. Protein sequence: CASSSQGAGNTEAFF.

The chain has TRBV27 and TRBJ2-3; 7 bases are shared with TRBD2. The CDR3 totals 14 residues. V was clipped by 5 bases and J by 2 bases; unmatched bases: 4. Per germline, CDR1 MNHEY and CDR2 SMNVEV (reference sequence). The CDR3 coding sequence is TGTGCCAGCAGTGCCCAGCGGGACACAGATACGCAGTATTTT. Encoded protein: CASSAQRDTDTQYF.

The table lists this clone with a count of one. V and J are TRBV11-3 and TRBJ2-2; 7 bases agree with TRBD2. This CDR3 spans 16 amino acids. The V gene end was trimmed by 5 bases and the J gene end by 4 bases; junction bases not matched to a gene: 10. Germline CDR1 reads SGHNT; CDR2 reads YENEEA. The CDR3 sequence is CASSPIPGGGTGELFF. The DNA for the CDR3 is TGTGCCAGCAGCCCCATACCGGGAGGTGGCACCGGGGAGCTGTTTTTT. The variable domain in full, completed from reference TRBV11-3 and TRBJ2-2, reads EAGVVQSPRYKIIEKKQPVAFWCNPISGHNTLYWYLQNLGQGPELLIRYENEEAVDDSQLPKDRFSAERLKGVDSTLKIQPAELGDSAVYLCASSPIPGGGTGELFFGEGSRLTVL.

CDR3 DNA sequence: TGTGCCAGCAGTTTATCGGAGGGCTTCGATAATTCACCCCTCCACTTT. It translates to CASSLSEGFDNSPLHF. The rearrangement uses TRBV27 and TRBJ1-6; the D is unclear. This CDR3 region has 16 residues. CDR1 MNHEY and CDR2 SMNVEV come from the germline V gene (reference sequence). The germline V and J ends were trimmed by 0 bases and 5 bases, with 11 bases remaining between them.

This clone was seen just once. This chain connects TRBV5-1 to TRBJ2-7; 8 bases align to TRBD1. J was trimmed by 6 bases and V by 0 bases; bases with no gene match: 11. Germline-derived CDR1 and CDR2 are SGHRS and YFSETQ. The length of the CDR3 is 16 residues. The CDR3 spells CASSLAPRTGLSEQYF. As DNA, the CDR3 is TGCGCCAGCAGCTTGGCGCCCCGGACAGGGCTTAGCGAGCAGTACTTC.

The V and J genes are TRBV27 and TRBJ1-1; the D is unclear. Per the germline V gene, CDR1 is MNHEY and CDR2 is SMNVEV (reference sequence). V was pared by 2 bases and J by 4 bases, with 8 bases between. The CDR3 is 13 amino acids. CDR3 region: CASSLLGSTEAFF. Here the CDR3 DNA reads TGTGCCAGCAGTTTACTTGGGAGCACTGAAGCTTTCTTT.

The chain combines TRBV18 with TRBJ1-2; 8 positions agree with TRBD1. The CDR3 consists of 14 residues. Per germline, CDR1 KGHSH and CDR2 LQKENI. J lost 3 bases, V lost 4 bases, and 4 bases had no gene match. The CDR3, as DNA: TGTGCCAGCTCACTAAACAGGGGGGACTATGGCTACACCTTC. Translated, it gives CASSLNRGDYGYTF.

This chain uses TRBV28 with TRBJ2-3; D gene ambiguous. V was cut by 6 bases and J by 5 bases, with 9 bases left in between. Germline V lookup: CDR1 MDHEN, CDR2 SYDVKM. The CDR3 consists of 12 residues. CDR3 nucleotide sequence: TGTGCCAGCAGCCCGACGGGAGATACGCAGTATTTT. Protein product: CASSPTGDTQYF.